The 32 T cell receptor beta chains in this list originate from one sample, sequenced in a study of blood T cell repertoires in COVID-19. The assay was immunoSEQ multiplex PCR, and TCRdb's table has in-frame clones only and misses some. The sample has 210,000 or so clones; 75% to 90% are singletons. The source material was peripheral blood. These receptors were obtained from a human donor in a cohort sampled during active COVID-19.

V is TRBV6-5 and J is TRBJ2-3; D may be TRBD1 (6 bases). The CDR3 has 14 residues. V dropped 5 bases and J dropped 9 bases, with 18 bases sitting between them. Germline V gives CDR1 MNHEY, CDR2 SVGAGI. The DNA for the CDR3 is TGTGCCAGCAGTCCCTCAGGACAGCATGAGACGCAGTATTTT. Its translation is CASSPSGQHETQYF.

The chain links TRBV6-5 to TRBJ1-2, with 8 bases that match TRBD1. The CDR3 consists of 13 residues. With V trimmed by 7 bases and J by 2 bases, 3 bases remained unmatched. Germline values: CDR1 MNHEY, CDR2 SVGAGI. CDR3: CASMTGANYGYTF. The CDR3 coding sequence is TGTGCCAGCATGACAGGGGCCAACTATGGCTACACCTTC.

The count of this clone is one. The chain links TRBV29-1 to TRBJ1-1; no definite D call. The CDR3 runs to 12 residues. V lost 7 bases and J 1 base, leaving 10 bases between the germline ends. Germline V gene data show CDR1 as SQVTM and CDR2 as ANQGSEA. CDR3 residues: CSAADGNTEAFF. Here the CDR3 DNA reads TGCAGCGCCGCGGATGGGAACACTGAAGCTTTCTTT.

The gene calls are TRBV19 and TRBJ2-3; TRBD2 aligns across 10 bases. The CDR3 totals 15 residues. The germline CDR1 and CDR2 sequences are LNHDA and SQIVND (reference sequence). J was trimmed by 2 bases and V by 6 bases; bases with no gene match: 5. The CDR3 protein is CASRSLAGITDTQYF. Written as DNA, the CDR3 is TGTGCCAGTAGATCACTAGCGGGGATCACAGATACGCAGTATTTT.

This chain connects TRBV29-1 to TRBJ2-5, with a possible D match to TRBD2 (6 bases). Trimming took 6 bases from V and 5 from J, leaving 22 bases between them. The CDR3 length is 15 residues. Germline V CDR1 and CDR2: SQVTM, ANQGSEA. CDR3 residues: CSVSPSASFRETQYF. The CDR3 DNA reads TGCAGCGTCAGCCCTAGCGCCTCGTTTCGGGAGACCCAGTACTTC.

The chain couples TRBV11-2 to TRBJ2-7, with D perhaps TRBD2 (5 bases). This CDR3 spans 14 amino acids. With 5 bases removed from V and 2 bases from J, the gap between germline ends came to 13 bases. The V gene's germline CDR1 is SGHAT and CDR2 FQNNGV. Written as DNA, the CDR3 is TGTGCCAGCAGCCTGCAGCGGTTAACCTACGAGCAGTACTTC. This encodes CASSLQRLTYEQYF. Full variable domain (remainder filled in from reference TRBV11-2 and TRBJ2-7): EAGVAQSPRYKIIEKRQSVAFWCNPISGHATLYWYQQILGQGPKLLIQFQNNGVVDDSQLPKDRFSAERLKGVDSTLKIQPAKLEDSAVYLCASSLQRLTYEQYFGPGTRLTVT.

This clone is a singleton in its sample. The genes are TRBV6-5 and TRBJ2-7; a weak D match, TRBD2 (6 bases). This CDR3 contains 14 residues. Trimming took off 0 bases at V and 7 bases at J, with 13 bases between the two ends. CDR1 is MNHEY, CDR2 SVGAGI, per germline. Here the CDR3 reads CASSYSSGVGEQYF. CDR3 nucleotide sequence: TGTGCCAGCAGTTACTCATCGGGGGTGGGGGAGCAGTACTTC.

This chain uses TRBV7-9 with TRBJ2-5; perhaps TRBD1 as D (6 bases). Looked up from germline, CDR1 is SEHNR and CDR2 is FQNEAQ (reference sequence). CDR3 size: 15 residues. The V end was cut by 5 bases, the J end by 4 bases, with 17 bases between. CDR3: CASSLRTGNGETQYF. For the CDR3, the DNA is TGTGCCAGCAGCCTGAGAACAGGGAATGGAGAGACCCAGTACTTC.

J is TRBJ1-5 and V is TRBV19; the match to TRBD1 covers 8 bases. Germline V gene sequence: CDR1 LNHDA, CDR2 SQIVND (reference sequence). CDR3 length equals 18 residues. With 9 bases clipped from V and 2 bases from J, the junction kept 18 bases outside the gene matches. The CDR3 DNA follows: TGTGCCAGCAAAGAACCCGGGACAGGCTACTGGGGCAATCAGCCCCAGCATTTT. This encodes CASKEPGTGYWGNQPQHF. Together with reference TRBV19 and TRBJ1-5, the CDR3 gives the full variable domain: DGGITQSPKYLFRKEGQNVTLSCEQNLNHDAMYWYRQDPGQGLRLIYYSQIVNDFQKGDIAEGYSVSREKKESFPLTVTSAQKNPTAFYLCASKEPGTGYWGNQPQHFGDGTRLSIL.

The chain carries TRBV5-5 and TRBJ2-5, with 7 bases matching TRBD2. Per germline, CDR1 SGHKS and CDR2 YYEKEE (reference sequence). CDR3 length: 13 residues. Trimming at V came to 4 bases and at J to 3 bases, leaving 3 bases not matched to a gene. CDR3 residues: CASSRTSEETQYF. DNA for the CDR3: TGTGCCAGCAGCCGTACTAGCGAAGAGACCCAGTACTTC.

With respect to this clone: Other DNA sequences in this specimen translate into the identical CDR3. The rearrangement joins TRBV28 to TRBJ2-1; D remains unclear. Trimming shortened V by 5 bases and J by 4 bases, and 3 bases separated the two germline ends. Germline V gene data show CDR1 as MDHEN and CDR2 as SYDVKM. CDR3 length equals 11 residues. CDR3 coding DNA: TGTGCCAGCAGTACTTACAATGAGCAGTTCTTC. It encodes CASSTYNEQFF. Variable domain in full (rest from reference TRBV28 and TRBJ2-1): DVKVTQSSRYLVKRTGEKVFLECVQDMDHENMFWYRQDPGLGLRLIYFSYDVKMKEKGDIPEGYSVSREKKERFSLILESASTNQTSMYLCASSTYNEQFFGPGTRLTVL.

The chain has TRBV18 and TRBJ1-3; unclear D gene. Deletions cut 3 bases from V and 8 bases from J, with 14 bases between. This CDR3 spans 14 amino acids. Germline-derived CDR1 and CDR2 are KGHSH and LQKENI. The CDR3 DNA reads TGTGCCAGCTCACCTACGACACGGTTGGACACCATATATTTT. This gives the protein CASSPTTRLDTIYF.

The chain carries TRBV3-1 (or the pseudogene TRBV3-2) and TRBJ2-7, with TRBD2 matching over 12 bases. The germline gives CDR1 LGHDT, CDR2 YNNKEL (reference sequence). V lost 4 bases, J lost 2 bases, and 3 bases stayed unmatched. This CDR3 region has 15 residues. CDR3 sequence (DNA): TGTGCCAGCAGCCTCCGACTAGCGGGGGCCTACGAGCAGTACTTC. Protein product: CASSLRLAGAYEQYF.

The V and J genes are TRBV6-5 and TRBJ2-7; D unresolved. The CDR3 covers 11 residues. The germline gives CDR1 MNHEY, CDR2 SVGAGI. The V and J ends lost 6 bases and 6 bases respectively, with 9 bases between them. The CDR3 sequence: CASSYGREQYF. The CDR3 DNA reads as TGTGCCAGCAGCTATGGTCGCGAGCAGTACTTC.

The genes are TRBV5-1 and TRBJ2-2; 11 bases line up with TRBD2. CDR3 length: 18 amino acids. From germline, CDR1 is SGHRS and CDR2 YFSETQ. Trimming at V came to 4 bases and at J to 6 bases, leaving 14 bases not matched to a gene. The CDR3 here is CASSRIAGGPEVAGELFF. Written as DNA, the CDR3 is TGCGCCAGCAGCCGGATAGCGGGAGGGCCGGAAGTAGCCGGGGAGCTGTTTTTT.

CDR3 amino acids: CAISEEGWAKNIQYF. In nucleotides, the CDR3 is TGTGCCATCAGTGAGGAGGGATGGGCCAAAAACATTCAGTACTTC. This chain joins TRBV10-3 and TRBJ2-4; possible D gene TRBD2, 5 bases. CDR3 length: 15 residues. The germline gives CDR1 ENHRY, CDR2 SYGVKD. Trimming left V 2 bases short and J 1 base short, with 9 bases between.

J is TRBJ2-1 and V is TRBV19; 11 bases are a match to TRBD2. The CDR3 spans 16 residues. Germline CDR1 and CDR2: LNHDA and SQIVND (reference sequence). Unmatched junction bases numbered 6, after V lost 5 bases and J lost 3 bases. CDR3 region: CASSWGGLAGYNEQFF. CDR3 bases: TGTGCCAGTAGTTGGGGCGGACTAGCGGGCTACAATGAGCAGTTCTTC.

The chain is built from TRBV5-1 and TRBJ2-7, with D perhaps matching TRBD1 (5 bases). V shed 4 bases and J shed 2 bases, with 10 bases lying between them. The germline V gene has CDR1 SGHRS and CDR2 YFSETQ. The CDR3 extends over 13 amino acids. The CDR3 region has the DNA TGCGCCAGCAGCCCCGGACACCCCTACGAGCAGTACTTC. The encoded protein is CASSPGHPYEQYF.

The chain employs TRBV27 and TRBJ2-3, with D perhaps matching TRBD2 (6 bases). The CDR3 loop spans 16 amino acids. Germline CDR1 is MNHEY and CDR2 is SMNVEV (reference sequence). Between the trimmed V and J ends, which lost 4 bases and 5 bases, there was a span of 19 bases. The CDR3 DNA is TGTGCCAGCAGTTCAGAGGTCATGACTAGTATAGATACGCAGTATTTT. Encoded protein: CASSSEVMTSIDTQYF.

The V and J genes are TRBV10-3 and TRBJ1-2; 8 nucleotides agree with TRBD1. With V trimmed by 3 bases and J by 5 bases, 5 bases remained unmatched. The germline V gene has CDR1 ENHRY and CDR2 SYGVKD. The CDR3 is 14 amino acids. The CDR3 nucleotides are TGTGCCATCAGTGACCAACAGGGGGATTATGGCTACACCTTC. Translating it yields CAISDQQGDYGYTF.

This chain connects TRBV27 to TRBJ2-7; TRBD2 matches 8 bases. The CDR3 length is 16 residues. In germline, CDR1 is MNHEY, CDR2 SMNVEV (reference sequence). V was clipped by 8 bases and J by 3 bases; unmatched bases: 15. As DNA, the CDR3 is TGTGCCAGCCGCACTCAGCCGGGACTAGACTACTACGAGCAGTACTTC. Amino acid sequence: CASRTQPGLDYYEQYF.

The CDR3 DNA follows: TGCAGCGCTCGGACAGGGGCTGGAAACACCATATATTTT. Its translation: CSARTGAGNTIYF. The chain recombines TRBV29-1 with TRBJ1-3, with 9 bases aligning to TRBD1. The CDR3 spans 13 residues. J was trimmed by 2 bases and V by 7 bases; bases with no gene match: 3. The germline V gene encodes CDR1 SQVTM and CDR2 ANQGSEA.

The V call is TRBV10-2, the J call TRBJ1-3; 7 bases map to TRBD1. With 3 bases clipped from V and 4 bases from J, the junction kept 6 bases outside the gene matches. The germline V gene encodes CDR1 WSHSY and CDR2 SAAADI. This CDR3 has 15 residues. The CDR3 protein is CASSDLDRVGNTIYF. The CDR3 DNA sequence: TGCGCCAGCAGTGACCTTGACAGGGTCGGAAACACCATATATTTT.

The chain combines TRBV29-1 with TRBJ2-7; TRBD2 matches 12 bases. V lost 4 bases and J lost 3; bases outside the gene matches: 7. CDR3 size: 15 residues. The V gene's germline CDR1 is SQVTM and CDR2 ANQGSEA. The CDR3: CSVVALTSGSYEQYF. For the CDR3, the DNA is TGCAGCGTTGTTGCCCTGACTAGCGGGAGCTACGAGCAGTACTTC.

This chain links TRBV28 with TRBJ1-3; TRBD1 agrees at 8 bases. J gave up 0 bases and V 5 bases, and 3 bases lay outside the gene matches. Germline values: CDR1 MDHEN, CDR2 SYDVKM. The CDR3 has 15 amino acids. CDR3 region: CASSTGTGSGNTIYF. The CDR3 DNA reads TGTGCCAGCAGTACCGGGACAGGCTCTGGAAACACCATATATTTT.

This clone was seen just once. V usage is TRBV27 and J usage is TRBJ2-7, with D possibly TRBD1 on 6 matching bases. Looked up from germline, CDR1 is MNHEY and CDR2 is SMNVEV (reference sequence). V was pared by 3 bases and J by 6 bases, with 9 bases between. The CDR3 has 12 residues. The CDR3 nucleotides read TGTGCCAGCAGTTTTTCCAGGGGCGAGCAGTACTTC. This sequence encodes CASSFSRGEQYF.

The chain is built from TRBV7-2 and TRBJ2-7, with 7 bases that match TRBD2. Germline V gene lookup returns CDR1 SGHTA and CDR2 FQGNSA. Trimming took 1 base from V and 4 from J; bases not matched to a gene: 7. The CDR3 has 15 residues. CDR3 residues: CASSLEWLAVYEQYF. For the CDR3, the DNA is TGTGCCAGCAGCTTAGAGTGGCTAGCGGTTTACGAGCAGTACTTC.

The CDR3, as DNA: TGTGCCACCAGTGATATAGGGGGCCCCGAGACCCAGTACTTC. Protein sequence: CATSDIGGPETQYF. The V call is TRBV24-1, the J call TRBJ2-5; 7 bases map to TRBD1. The V gene end was trimmed by 3 bases and the J gene end by 5 bases; junction bases not matched to a gene: 5. The CDR3 length is 14 residues. The germline V gene has CDR1 KGHDR and CDR2 SFDVKD.

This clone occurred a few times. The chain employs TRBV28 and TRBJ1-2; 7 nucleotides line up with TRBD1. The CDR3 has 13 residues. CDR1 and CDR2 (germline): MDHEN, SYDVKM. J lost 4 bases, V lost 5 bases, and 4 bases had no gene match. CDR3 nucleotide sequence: TGTGCCAGCAGTCCCCAGGGGGGCTATGGCTACACCTTC. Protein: CASSPQGGYGYTF.

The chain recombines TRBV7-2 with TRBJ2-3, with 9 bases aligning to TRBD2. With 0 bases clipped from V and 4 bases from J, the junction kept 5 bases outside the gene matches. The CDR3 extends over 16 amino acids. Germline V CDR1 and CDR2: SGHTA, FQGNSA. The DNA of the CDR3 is TGTGCCAGCAGCTTAGCTAGCGGGAGAATTGCAGATACGCAGTATTTT. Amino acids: CASSLASGRIADTQYF.

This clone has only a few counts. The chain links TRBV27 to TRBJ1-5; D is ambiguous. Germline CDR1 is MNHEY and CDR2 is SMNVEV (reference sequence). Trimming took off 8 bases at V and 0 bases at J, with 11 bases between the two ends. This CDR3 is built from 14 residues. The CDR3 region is CASRPSGSNQPQHF. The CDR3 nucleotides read TGTGCCAGCCGACCTTCGGGTAGCAATCAGCCCCAGCATTTT.

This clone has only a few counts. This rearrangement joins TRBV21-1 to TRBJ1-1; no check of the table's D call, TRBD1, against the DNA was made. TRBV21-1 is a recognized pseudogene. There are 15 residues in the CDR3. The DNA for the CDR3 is TGTGCCAGCAGCAAAGCGAGGAAGGGGGCCACTGAAGCTTTCTTT. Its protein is CASSKARKGATEAFF.